These 30 T cell receptor beta chains share one sample of origin, sequenced in a study of tumor-infiltrating lymphocytes in primary liver carcinoma (dated by TCRdb to about 2017). Blood RNA was extracted from unsorted whole blood with TRIzol reagent; germline DNA came from the DNeasy Blood & Tissue kit. Sequenced on an Illumina HiSeq 2500. TCRbeta-specific cDNA was reverse-transcribed from 500 ng total RNA using a constant-region primer and ProtoScript II reverse transcriptase. Construction of the TCRbeta libraries relied on three nested rounds of multiplex PCR, following a slightly modified ARM-PCR procedure. Each of the first two PCR rounds ran for 9 to 11 cycles using multiplex TRBV1-TRBV30 forward primers together with a Cbeta reverse primer. Through fastp at Q25 and MiXCR, TCRdb rebuilt clones from the public reads, retaining in-frame beta chains. Duplicate CDR3 protein sequences are folded into a single record with the most common DNA and genes. The sample data list 300,000 to 400,000 distinct CDR3 sequences, and about 65% of these were observed just once. The ten biggest clones cover about 6% of the sample.

The sequenced sample was peripheral blood. The receptors shown here come from a middle-aged man with primary liver carcinoma and hepatitis B virus infection.

This clonotype was seen a few times. This sequence joins TRBV5-1 and TRBJ2-5, with TRBD2 identical over 13 bases. V dropped 3 bases and J dropped 5; count of bases not matched to a gene: 7. Germline V gives CDR1 SGHRS, CDR2 YFSETQ. The CDR3 runs to 16 residues. The DNA of the CDR3 is TGCGCCAGCAGCTCGGGACTAGCGGGATGGGGCGAGACCCAGTACTTC. Translated: CASSSGLAGWGETQYF.

Concerning this clonotype: This may stem from a read error, because a much larger clone lies one nucleotide away. The chain uses TRBV5-6 and TRBJ1-5, with TRBD1 as a possible D gene (6 bases). Germline V gene lookup returns CDR1 SGHDT and CDR2 YYEEEE. V was cut by 2 bases and J by 4 bases, with 10 bases left in between. CDR3 length: 14 residues. The CDR3 sequence is CASSLRQANQPQHF. The DNA for the CDR3 is TGTGCCAGCAGCTTACGACAGGCGAATCAGCCCCAGCATTTT.

This clonotype was counted ten times or more. The chain joins TRBV6-6 to TRBJ2-5, with 9 nucleotides matching TRBD1. The CDR3 consists of 14 residues. The V and J ends lost 4 bases and 4 bases, in that order; junction bases with no gene match: 4. Germline CDR1 is MNHNY and CDR2 is SVGAGI (reference sequence). The CDR3 is CASSSGTGRETQYF. The CDR3 nucleotides are TGTGCCAGCAGTTCAGGGACAGGGCGAGAGACCCAGTACTTC.

The CDR3 loop reads CASSESPSSYNEQFF. CDR3 nucleotide sequence: TGCGCCAGCAGTGAGAGCCCCAGCTCCTACAATGAGCAGTTCTTC. The rearrangement links TRBV10-1 to TRBJ2-1; D is unclear. This CDR3 comprises 15 residues. V was clipped by 2 bases and J by 0 bases, with 8 bases between them. The germline CDR1 and CDR2 sequences are WNHNN and SYGVQD (reference sequence).

Comments on this clonotype: The junction shows a germline mismatch at one end, possibly a read error. This chain connects TRBV11-2 to TRBJ2-3; D perhaps matches TRBD2 (6 bases). CDR3 length: 14 amino acids. Germline CDR1 is SGHAT and CDR2 is FQNNGV. The CDR3 region has the DNA TGTGCCAGCGGCTTAGGGACTGTAGCAGATACGCAGTATTTT. Translating gives CASGLGTVADTQYF.

Note on this clonotype: This may be a read error, as it is one base from a much larger clone. The chain couples TRBV6-2 or TRBV6-3 to TRBJ2-7; D gene ambiguous. CDR3 length: 17 amino acids. Germline CDR1 reads MNHEY; CDR2 reads SVGEGT. V lost 5 bases and J 3 bases, leaving 23 bases between the germline ends. The CDR3 protein is CASSPGSGPLYFYEQYF. For the CDR3, the DNA is TGTGCCAGCAGTCCCGGGTCAGGACCCCTTTACTTCTACGAGCAGTACTTC.

To note about this clonotype: The junction does not match germline at one end; this may be a read error. The chain joins TRBV5-1 to TRBJ2-5; tentatively, D is TRBD1 or TRBD2 (5 bases each). The CDR3 is 15 amino acids. From germline, CDR1 is SGHRS and CDR2 YFSETQ. CDR3 coding DNA: TGCGCTAGCAGCTTGAATGTGGGACGGCAAGAGACCCAGTACTTC. The encoded protein is CASSLNVGRQETQYF.

As regards this clonotype: Being one base from a much bigger clone, this may be a read error. The chain recombines TRBV6-2 or TRBV6-3 with TRBJ2-7; no definite D call. Germline V gene sequence: CDR1 MNHEY, CDR2 SVGEGT. The CDR3 has 12 residues. Trimming removed 8 bases from V and 3 bases from J, with 11 bases in between. The CDR3, as DNA: TGTGCCAGCGCAGACTGTTACTACGAGCAGTACTTC. The encoded protein is CASADCYYEQYF.

Concerning this clonotype itself: A much larger clone lies a single base off, so this may be a read error. The CDR3 DNA reads as TGTGCCATCAGTGAGTCGGGAGTCACAGAAACGCAGTATTTT. Its protein is CAISESGVTETQYF. V gene TRBV10-3 combines with J gene TRBJ2-3; possible D gene TRBD2, 5 bases. The CDR3 loop spans 14 amino acids. Germline V gives CDR1 ENHRY, CDR2 SYGVKD.

The genes are TRBV18 and TRBJ2-3; the match to TRBD1 covers 7 bases. The V gene's germline CDR1 is KGHSH and CDR2 LQKENI. CDR3 length: 14 amino acids. Trimming took 6 bases from V and 2 from J; bases not matched to a gene: 5. DNA of the CDR3: TGTGCCAGCTCCAAGACAGGGACCACAGATACGCAGTATTTT. It translates to CASSKTGTTDTQYF.

The chain combines TRBV6-5 with TRBJ2-5; a weak D match, TRBD1 (5 bases). Germline lookup yields CDR1 MNHEY and CDR2 SVGAGI. The CDR3 extends over 14 amino acids. The V and J ends lost 5 bases and 7 bases respectively, with 17 bases between them. The CDR3, as DNA: TGTGCCAGCAGTAGCGCGATGGACCAGGGGACCCAGTACTTC. As protein: CASSSAMDQGTQYF.

Details on this clonotype: This may come from a read error, since a much larger clone is one base off. The rearrangement links TRBV12-3 or TRBV12-4 to TRBJ2-7; TRBD2 agrees at 7 bases. The CDR3 loop spans 16 amino acids. V shed 6 bases, J shed 6 bases, and the junction held 17 bases outside the gene matches. CDR3 residues: CASSLQQTYGEGEQYF. The CDR3 bases are TGTGCCAGCAGCCTACAACAAACATATGGGGAGGGCGAGCAGTACTTC.

Concerning this clonotype itself: This may be a read error: a much more frequent sequence differs by one nucleotide. This sequence joins TRBV6-6 and TRBJ2-3; D might be TRBD1 (6 bases). The CDR3 has 15 residues. The germline V gene encodes CDR1 MNHNY and CDR2 SVGAGI (reference sequence). The CDR3 protein is CASSEDSYYTGTQYF. As DNA, the CDR3 is TGTGCCAGCAGCGAGGACAGTTATTACACAGGTACGCAGTATTTT.

As concerns this clonotype: This may stem from a read error, because a much larger clone lies one nucleotide away. The chain has TRBV7-9 and TRBJ2-1, with TRBD2 as a possible D gene (5 bases). The CDR3 extends over 12 amino acids. Germline CDR1 reads SEHNR; CDR2 reads FQNEAQ (reference sequence). CDR3 sequence reads: CAISRDYNEQFF. The CDR3, as DNA: TGTGCCATCAGCCGGGACTACAATGAGCAGTTCTTC.

With regard to this clonotype: A read error is possible here, since a much larger clone lies one base away. The chain combines TRBV4-3 with TRBJ2-1; maybe TRBD2 (6 bases). Germline V gives CDR1 LGHNA, CDR2 YSLEER. The CDR3 is 13 amino acids. CDR3 nucleotide sequence: TGCGCCAGCAGCCATCGACTGACCCGGGAGCTGTTCTTC. It encodes CASSHRLTRELFF.

A word on this clonotype: The germline gene is not matched at one end of the junction; a read error may be the cause. The V call is TRBV6-1, the J call TRBJ2-4; either TRBD1 or TRBD2 may fit D (6 bases each). This CDR3 comprises 17 residues. The germline V gene encodes CDR1 MNHNS and CDR2 SASEGT. CDR3 DNA sequence: TGTACCAGCAGTGAATCGGGGGCAGTCCTAGCCAAAAACATTCAGTACTTC. Residues: CTSSESGAVLAKNIQYF.

Ten or more counts support this clonotype. This sequence joins TRBV12-3 or TRBV12-4 and TRBJ2-7; 10 bases fit TRBD1. The CDR3 consists of 14 residues. Germline trimming cut 5 bases from V and 6 bases from J; bases unmatched to any gene: 7. CDR3 residues: CASSPATGGSEQYF. DNA of the CDR3: TGTGCCAGCAGTCCCGCGACAGGGGGCAGCGAGCAGTACTTC.

This clonotype was seen a single time. This chain uses TRBV6-5 with TRBJ2-1, with TRBD2 identical over 8 bases. J gave up 5 bases and V 2 bases, and 8 bases lay outside the gene matches. CDR1 and CDR2 (germline): MNHEY, SVGAGI. This CDR3 region has 16 residues. The CDR3 region has the DNA TGTGCCAGCAGTTACAAGCGGGAGTACTTCGACAATGAGCAGTTCTTC. This sequence encodes CASSYKREYFDNEQFF.

Judged by abundance, this clonotype is medium-sized. V gene TRBV11-2 combines with J gene TRBJ2-1, with D possibly being TRBD2 (5 bases). Trimming stripped 1 base from V and 4 bases from J, with 8 bases between. CDR3 length: 14 amino acids. Germline V gives CDR1 SGHAT, CDR2 FQNNGV. In nucleotides, the CDR3 is TGTGCCAGCAGCTTAGTTTCGGGGTACAATGAGCAGTTCTTC. It is translated as CASSLVSGYNEQFF. Complete variable domain (other parts from reference TRBV11-2 and TRBJ2-1): EAGVAQSPRYKIIEKRQSVAFWCNPISGHATLYWYQQILGQGPKLLIQFQNNGVVDDSQLPKDRFSAERLKGVDSTLKIQPAKLEDSAVYLCASSLVSGYNEQFFGPGTRLTVL.

This clonotype occurred many times. This chain connects TRBV12-3 or TRBV12-4 to TRBJ2-2; 7 nucleotides align to TRBD1. This CDR3 has 15 amino acids. V was clipped by 6 bases and J by 6 bases; unmatched bases: 10. The CDR3 loop is CASRDVQGMAGELFF. Here the CDR3 DNA reads TGTGCCAGCAGAGATGTACAGGGGATGGCCGGGGAGCTGTTTTTT.

Only one count was recorded for this clonotype. This may stem from a read error, because a much larger clone lies one nucleotide away. V and J are TRBV6-1 and TRBJ1-2; D not resolved. The V gene's germline CDR1 is MNHNS and CDR2 SASEGT. This CDR3 contains 13 residues. CDR3 residues: CASSDTFNYDYTF. Written as DNA, the CDR3 is TGTGCCAGCAGTGACACATTTAACTATGACTACACCTTC.

Details on this clonotype: A much larger clonotype is one base distant, so this may be a read error. The V and J genes are TRBV6-2 or TRBV6-3 and TRBJ1-5; TRBD1 is a possible D gene (5 bases). Germline V lookup: CDR1 MNHEY, CDR2 SVGEGT. CDR3 size: 18 residues. With 0 bases removed from V and 7 bases from J, the gap between germline ends came to 22 bases. Here the CDR3 DNA reads TGTGCCAGCAGTTACTCCACTCTGGGGTCAGGGCGCCAGCAGCCCCAGCATTTT. Amino acid sequence: CASSYSTLGSGRQQPQHF.

At least ten counts were recorded for this clonotype. The chain combines TRBV12-3 or TRBV12-4 with TRBJ2-1; D is ambiguous. The germline V and J ends were trimmed by 1 base and 6 bases, with 13 bases remaining between them. CDR3 length: 15 residues. Written as DNA, the CDR3 is TGTGCCAGCAGTTTAGGGCTGACCCCCGGCAATGAGCAGTTCTTC. This sequence encodes CASSLGLTPGNEQFF.

About this clonotype itself: At one end, the junction sequence differs from germline, possibly due to a read error. The rearrangement links TRBV11-3 to TRBJ1-1, with D perhaps TRBD1 (5 bases). CDR1 is SGHNT, CDR2 YENEEA, per germline. The CDR3 covers 15 residues. In DNA form, the CDR3 reads TGTGCCAGCAGCCTACGGGGCGACTCGGACACTGGAGCTTTCTTT. This encodes CASSLRGDSDTGAFF.

This clonotype was recorded at least ten times. The V call is TRBV6-5, the J call TRBJ1-4, with unresolved D. The CDR3 extends over 14 amino acids. Germline V CDR1 and CDR2: MNHEY, SVGAGI. The V and J ends lost 6 bases and 6 bases respectively, with 14 bases between them. CDR3 nucleotide sequence: TGTGCCAGCAGGGACCCTAAAGACTATGAAAAACTGTTTTTT. Its protein is CASRDPKDYEKLFF.

With respect to this clonotype: A single base separates this from a much larger clone, so it may be a read error. V is TRBV29-1 and J is TRBJ1-1; D is undetermined. CDR1 is SQVTM, CDR2 ANQGSEA, per germline. The CDR3 length is 13 residues. CDR3 residues: CSPARQSNTEALF. The CDR3 nucleotides are TGCAGCCCCGCGCGGCAGTCGAACACTGAAGCTTTATTT.

In regard to this clonotype: This may come from a read error, since a much larger clone is one base off. The chain couples TRBV13 to TRBJ2-5; D call uncertain. Germline values: CDR1 PRHDT, CDR2 FYEKMQ (reference sequence). This CDR3 is built from 12 residues. CDR3 DNA: TGTGGCAGCAGCCTCGGTGGGAAAACCCAGTACTTC. The encoded protein is CGSSLGGKTQYF. The complete variable domain, with remaining parts taken from reference TRBV13 and TRBJ2-5, reads AAGVIQSPRHLIKEKRETATLKCYPIPRHDTVYWYQQGPGQDPQFLISFYEKMQSDKGSIPDRFSAQQFSDYHSELNMSSLELGDSALYFCGSSLGGKTQYFGPGTRLLVL.

A word on this clonotype: The junction differs from germline at one of its ends, possibly a read error. This chain connects TRBV5-4 to TRBJ2-1, with 8 bases aligning to TRBD2. The CDR3 loop spans 15 amino acids. Germline V lookup: CDR1 SGHNT, CDR2 YYREEE (reference sequence). The CDR3, as DNA: TGTGCCAGCAGCCGGGGGGGGGCGTCCTACAATGAGCAGTTCTTT. Protein sequence: CASSRGGASYNEQFF.

This clonotype was counted only a few times. A much larger clone lies one base from this, so it may be a read error. This chain links TRBV14 with TRBJ2-7, with TRBD2 matching over 10 bases. Per the germline V gene, CDR1 is SGHDN and CDR2 is FVKESK. The CDR3 has 17 amino acids. The CDR3 loop reads CASSQGLTSGAAYEQCF. CDR3 nucleotides: TGTGCCAGCAGCCAAGGATTAACTAGCGGGGCTGCCTACGAGCAGTGCTTC.

This clonotype was counted a single time. The junction does not match germline at one end; this may be a read error. The chain uses TRBV11-2 and TRBJ2-1, with 11 bases that match TRBD2. This CDR3 has 15 amino acids. Germline V lookup: CDR1 SGHAT, CDR2 FQNNGV. In DNA form, the CDR3 reads TGTGCCAGCAACTTTTTGTCACTAGCGGGAGTGGAGCAGTTCTTT. This translates into CASNFLSLAGVEQFF.